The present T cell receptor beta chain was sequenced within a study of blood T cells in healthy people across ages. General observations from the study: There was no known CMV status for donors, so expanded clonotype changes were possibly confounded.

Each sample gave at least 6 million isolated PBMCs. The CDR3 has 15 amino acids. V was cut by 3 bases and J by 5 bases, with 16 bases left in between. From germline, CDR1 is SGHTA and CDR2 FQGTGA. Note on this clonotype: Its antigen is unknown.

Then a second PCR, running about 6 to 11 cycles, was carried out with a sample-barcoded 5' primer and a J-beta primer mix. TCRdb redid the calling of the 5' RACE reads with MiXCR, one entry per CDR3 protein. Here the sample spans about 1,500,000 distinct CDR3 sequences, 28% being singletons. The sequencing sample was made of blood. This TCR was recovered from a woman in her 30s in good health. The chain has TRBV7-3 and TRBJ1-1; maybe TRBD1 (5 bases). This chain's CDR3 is CASSFNGAPGTEAFF. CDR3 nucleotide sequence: TGTGCCAGCAGCTTTAATGGGGCCCCTGGGACTGAAGCTTTCTTT.